Below, one TCR beta chain is given with its context. This clone was picked up one time. Its antigen is currently not known. Base qualities are missing; no much larger clone stands one base away. Libraries were constructed by the immunoSEQ multiplex PCR assay. The multiplex PCR relied on a mix of 60 forward primers for TCR Vbeta segments and 13 reverse primers for TCR Jbeta segments. A multiplex PCR assay on genomic DNA amplified the CDR3 region of rearranged TCR beta genes. Amplified TCR beta libraries were sequenced as 87-base-pair reads on the Illumina HiSeq System. In the original analysis: In a later analysis, roughly 80 million unique TCR beta chains were counted across the 650 to 700 repertoires, and around 11 million of these chains were shared by at least two donors. Raw reads were error-corrected and collapsed into unique sequences by a nearest-neighbor algorithm in which closely related sequences were merged to remove PCR and sequencing errors. V, D and J gene segments were assigned by aligning CDR3 sequences to IMGT reference sequences. For a sequence to be retained, a match of at least six nucleotides to both a V gene segment and a J gene segment was required. Rearrangements were classified as productive when the CDR3 lacked stop codons and remained in frame with V and J, and all other rearrangements were classified as non-productive. Following IMGT convention, CDR3 was defined as the stretch from the second conserved V-encoded cysteine to the conserved J-encoded phenylalanine. Sequences without an unambiguous match to a single V gene segment were excluded from the earlier analysis of about 600 of the donors. An earlier analysis of some 500 of the donors classified V segments as functional when productive rearrangements were above 56.7% and as segregating when the standard deviation between donors was above 5%. To diagnose cytomegalovirus status from the catalog of TCR beta chain sequences, a statistical classification framework was built. In a later analysis, TCR nucleotide sequences were compared against IMGT/GENE-DB human TR gene sequences so that V and J genes could be assigned. The TCRdist pipeline was used in a later analysis to assign CDR3 sequences and most-parsimonious VDJ recombination scenarios. In a later analysis, every TCR beta chain was defined by the combination of its CDR3 amino acid sequence and its V-gene family, and reads without a unique V-gene family were dropped. In a later analysis, 500 to 650 highly shared, low-generation-probability nucleotide sequences were removed to address suspected cross-contamination and a sequencing artifact. For each public chain, a later analysis derived a clonal expansion index from normalized ranks of inferred template counts within each repertoire. A later analysis computed generation probabilities with a VDJ recombination model fitted to out-of-frame rearrangements, and checked the results against IGoR. A later analysis scored TCR-TCR, TCR-HLA and TCR-CMV co-occurrence with hypergeometric tests, applying a repertoire-size bias correction to TCR pairs. To estimate false discovery rates, a later analysis permuted the HLA or CMV assignments 20 times. In a later analysis, co-occurring TCRs were grouped using DBSCAN, and TCRdist sequence similarity was added for clustering within HLA-allele-positive subsets. Co-occurrence clustering excluded repertoires with fewer than 30,000 or more than 120,000 public chains, plus five with anomalous nucleotide sharing. TCRdb limited this immuneACCESS table to in-frame rearrangements with V and J called. A share of clones is missing; checked studies link under half to unresolved V genes, and the rest is unexplained. That table is the source of V, J and clone size, and D and trimming were worked out from the DNA. This sample lists about 170,000 clones; almost 80% were detected once. The ten biggest clones cover roughly 5.8% of the sample.

This entry is derived from a study of cytomegalovirus exposure and HLA in healthy donors (dated by TCRdb to about 2017). About the study as a whole: According to an earlier analysis of a few hundred of the donors, about 179 million T cells yielded over 100 million unique TCR beta sequences and about 300 Gb of sequence data. A later genetic analysis used genome-wide SNP genotypes for about three fifths of the 666 donors, treating that subset as a discovery cohort. To predict cytomegalovirus infection status, the study brought together high-throughput TCR immunosequencing, statistical association of individual TCRs with disease status, and machine learning. Typing coverage varied by locus: roughly 620-640 donors for A, B, C, DRB1 and DQB1; approximately 500 for DQA1; around 570 for DPA1; fewer than 480 for DPB1. The genetic ancestry cluster associated with self-reported Caucasian donors included 70% to 85% of the roughly 410 genotyped donors. Rather than drawing on any new phenotypic data, the later analysis identified candidate immune exposures from TCR beta sequences and the way those sequences occurred across donors. About five DR-DQ haplotypes were handled as single units for association and clustering, since linkage in the cohort was strong. Every discovery cohort repertoire had been produced on one sequencing platform. In a later analysis, previously published TCR beta repertoires from 500 to 750 donors were re-analyzed and high-resolution HLA genotyping was added so that TCR occurrence patterns could be studied. Alongside the repertoire data, information on donor age, sex, ethnicity and CMV serostatus was compiled. Using immunosequencing, the study profiled T cell repertoires from about 620 subjects and related those repertoires to cytomegalovirus serostatus. Both class I and class II loci were covered by HLA typing, at four-digit resolution. On average, 235,054 unique TCR beta nucleotide sequences were sequenced per donor among 350 to 400 genotyped donors of the cohort, with 15% to 20% of those sequences being non-productive. Besides the first cohort of approximately 670 subjects, a separate validation cohort made up of about 120 different subjects was used. The study aimed to test whether cataloging public T cell receptors could reveal signatures of past pathogen exposure. An early release that covered about 640 HLA-typed donors contained approximately 300 gigabases of sequencing data and 80 million or so unique TCR sequences. To decide whether each TCR beta V gene segment behaved as functional or pseudogenic, an earlier analysis of some 540 of the donors relied on high-throughput TCR beta sequencing. What the work shows at the level of the full study, not this receptor alone: A further reported finding was that TCR beta sequences accurately predicted the HLA-A and HLA-B alleles for most subjects in the first cohort. At a false discovery rate of 0.05, a later analysis linked 15,000 to 20,000 TCR beta sequences to specific HLA alleles. Because HLA typing was unavailable for some donors at each locus, only the typed subset was used in association tests. In vitro tests confirmed that a few of the cytomegalovirus-associated TCR beta chains recognize cytomegalovirus antigens. Some IMGT-functional V segments, including TRBV6-2 and TRBV6-3, could not be distinguished by the 87-base-pair reads and were therefore excluded. In a later analysis, the rate of TCR association differed among HLA loci, with DRB1 alleles having the most associated TCRs and HLA-C alleles having the fewest. In an earlier analysis of a few hundred of the donors, most TCR beta V segments were observed in productive rearrangements about 90% or about 30% of the time, broadly matching IMGT annotations. The authors suggested that the approach could potentially be extended to other disease states and immunological phenotypes. Linkage disequilibrium might explain the correlated functional status among segregating V segments, but an unknown experimental factor could not be ruled out. For the cohort, immune exposure information was limited to CMV serostatus. A later analysis reported that several top co-occurrence clusters appeared linked to parvovirus B19, influenza, CMV and Epstein-Barr virus. A later analysis found that HLA-associated TCR beta chains were more clonally expanded and had lower generation probabilities than equally common non-associated chains. A cluster of highly shared sequence variants was judged likely to be a technical artifact of the sequencing pipeline. In a later analysis, most CMV-associated TCR beta chains were found to appear HLA-restricted, with HLA associations seemingly driven largely by CMV exposure. The presence/absence analyses assumed that sequencing depth was roughly uniform across donors, and that assumption may not be true. Most TCR sequences were seen in very few donors, while some public TCRs were found in many individuals. Seventeen rarely observed V segments, including chromosome 9 orphons, were excluded from the earlier analysis of a few hundred of the donors because counts were too low. In a later genetic analysis, fewer N-insertions in productive TCRs were reported among donors in an Asian-associated ancestry cluster than the approximately 670-donor mean. The classifier was reported to diagnose cytomegalovirus status with high specificity and sensitivity in both the original cohort and the validation cohort. A later genetic analysis associated a missense DCLRE1C variant with V-gene and J-gene trimming of TCR beta chains, and an independent cohort replicated the association. The cohort was sequenced for TCR beta chains only, and without alpha or paired-chain data the features that could be detected were limited. When HLA alleles, especially DR and DQ, strongly co-occurred, TCR associations were difficult to assign to individual alleles. The study gave a list of some 150 TCR beta chains associated with cytomegalovirus.

In total, around 600 healthy bone marrow donors made up the cohort. At the time of sampling, every cohort member was nominally healthy, though immune exposures that went unrecorded were likely present. The donor tested CMV seropositive, placing the donor among the 289 seropositive members of the cohort. A peripheral blood sample was provided by each donor, and peripheral blood mononuclear cells were used for TCR beta sequencing. The Qiagen DNeasy Blood Extraction Kit was used to extract genomic DNA from the blood cell samples. The CDR3, from cysteine to phenylalanine, totals 12 residues. Only CDR3 DNA remains: 36 bases, in frame from the first base. V is shortened by 3 bases, J by 5 bases, and the region joining them spans 4 bases. CDR1 and CDR2, looked up from the germline V gene (reference sequence), are MNHEY and SMNVEV.

This receptor was identified in a man in his forties in good health and CMV-seropositive. Rearrangement joined TRBV27 to TRBJ2-2; confidence is insufficient to name the D gene. The sample taken for sequencing was PBMCs. The sequenced DNA is TGTGCCAGCAGTTTCAGGACCGGGGAGCTGTTTTTT. It translates as CASSFRTGELFF.